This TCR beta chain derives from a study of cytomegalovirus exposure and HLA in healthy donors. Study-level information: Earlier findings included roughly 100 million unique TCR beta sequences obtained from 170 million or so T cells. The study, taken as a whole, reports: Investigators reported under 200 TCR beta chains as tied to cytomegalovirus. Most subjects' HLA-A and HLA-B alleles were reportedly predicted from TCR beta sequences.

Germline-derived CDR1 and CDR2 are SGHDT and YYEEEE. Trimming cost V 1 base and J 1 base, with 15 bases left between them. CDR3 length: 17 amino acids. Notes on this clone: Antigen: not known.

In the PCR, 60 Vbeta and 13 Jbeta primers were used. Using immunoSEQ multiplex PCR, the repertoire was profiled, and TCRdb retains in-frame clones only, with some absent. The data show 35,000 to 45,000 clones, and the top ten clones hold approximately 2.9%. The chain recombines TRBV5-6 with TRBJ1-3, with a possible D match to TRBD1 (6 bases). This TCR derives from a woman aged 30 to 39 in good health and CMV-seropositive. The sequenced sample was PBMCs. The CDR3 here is CASSLSYDRTSGNTIYF. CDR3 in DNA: TGTGCCAGCAGCTTGTCGTATGACAGGACTTCTGGAAACACCATATATTTT.